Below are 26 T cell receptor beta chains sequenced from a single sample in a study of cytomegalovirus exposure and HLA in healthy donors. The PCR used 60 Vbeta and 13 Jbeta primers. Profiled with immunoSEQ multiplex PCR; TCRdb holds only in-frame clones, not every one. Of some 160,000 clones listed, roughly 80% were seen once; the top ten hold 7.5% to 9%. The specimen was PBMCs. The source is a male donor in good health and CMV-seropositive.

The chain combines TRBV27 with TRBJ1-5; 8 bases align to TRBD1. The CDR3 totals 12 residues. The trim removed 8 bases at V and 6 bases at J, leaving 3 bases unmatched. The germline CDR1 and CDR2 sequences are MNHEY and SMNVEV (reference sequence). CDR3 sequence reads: CASGQGVQPQHF. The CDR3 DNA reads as TGTGCCAGCGGACAGGGCGTTCAGCCCCAGCATTTT.

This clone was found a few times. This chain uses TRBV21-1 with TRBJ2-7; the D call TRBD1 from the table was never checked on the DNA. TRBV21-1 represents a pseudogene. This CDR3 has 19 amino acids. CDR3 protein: CASSKTPTVDRASSYEQYF. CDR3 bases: TGTGCCAGCAGCAAGACCCCCACCGTAGACAGGGCAAGCTCCTACGAGCAGTACTTC.

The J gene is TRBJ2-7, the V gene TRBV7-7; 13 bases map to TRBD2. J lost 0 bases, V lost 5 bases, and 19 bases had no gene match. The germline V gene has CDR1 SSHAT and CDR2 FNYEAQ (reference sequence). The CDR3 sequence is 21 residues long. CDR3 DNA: TGTGCCAGCAGCCCAGGACTAGCGGGAGATAATTACCCAATTTACTCCTACGAGCAGTACTTC. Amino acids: CASSPGLAGDNYPIYSYEQYF.

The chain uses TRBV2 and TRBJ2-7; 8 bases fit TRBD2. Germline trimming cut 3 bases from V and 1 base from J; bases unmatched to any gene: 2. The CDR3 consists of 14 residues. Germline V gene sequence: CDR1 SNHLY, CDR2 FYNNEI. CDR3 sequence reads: CASSDSGISYEQYF. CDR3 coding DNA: TGTGCCAGCAGTGATAGCGGGATTTCCTACGAGCAGTACTTC. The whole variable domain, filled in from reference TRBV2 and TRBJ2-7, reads EPEVTQTPSHQVTQMGQEVILRCVPISNHLYFYWYRQILGQKVEFLVSFYNNEISEKSEIFDDQFSVERPDGSNFTLKIRSTKLEDSAMYFCASSDSGISYEQYFGPGTRLTVT.

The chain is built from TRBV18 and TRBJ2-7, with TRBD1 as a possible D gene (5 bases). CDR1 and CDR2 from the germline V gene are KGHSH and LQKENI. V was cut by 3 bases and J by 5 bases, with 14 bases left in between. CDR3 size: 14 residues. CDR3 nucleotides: TGTGCCAGCTCACCGGCGGACAATGCGGACGAGCAGTACTTC. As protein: CASSPADNADEQYF.

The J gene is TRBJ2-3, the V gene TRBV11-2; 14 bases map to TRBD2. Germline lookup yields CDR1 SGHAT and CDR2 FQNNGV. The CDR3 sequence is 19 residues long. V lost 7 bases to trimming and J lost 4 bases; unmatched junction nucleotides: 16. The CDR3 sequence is CASKGFGTSGSLRADTQYF. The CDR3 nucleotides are TGTGCCAGCAAAGGGTTCGGGACTAGCGGGAGTCTTCGGGCAGATACGCAGTATTTT. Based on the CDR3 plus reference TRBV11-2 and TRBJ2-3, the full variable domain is EAGVAQSPRYKIIEKRQSVAFWCNPISGHATLYWYQQILGQGPKLLIQFQNNGVVDDSQLPKDRFSAERLKGVDSTLKIQPAKLEDSAVYLCASKGFGTSGSLRADTQYFGPGTRLTVL.

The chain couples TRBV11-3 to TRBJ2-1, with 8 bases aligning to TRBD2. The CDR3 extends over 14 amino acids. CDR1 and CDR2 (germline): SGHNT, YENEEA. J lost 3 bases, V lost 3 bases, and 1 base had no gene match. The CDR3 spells CASSLAGGYNEQFF. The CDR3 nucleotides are TGTGCCAGCAGCTTGGCGGGGGGCTACAATGAGCAGTTCTTC.

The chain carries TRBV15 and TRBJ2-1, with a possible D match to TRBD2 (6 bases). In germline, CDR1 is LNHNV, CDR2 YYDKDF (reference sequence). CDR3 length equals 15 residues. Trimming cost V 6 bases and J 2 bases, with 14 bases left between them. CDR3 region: CATSSGVGAYNEQFF. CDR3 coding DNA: TGTGCCACCAGTAGCGGAGTGGGGGCCTACAATGAGCAGTTCTTC.

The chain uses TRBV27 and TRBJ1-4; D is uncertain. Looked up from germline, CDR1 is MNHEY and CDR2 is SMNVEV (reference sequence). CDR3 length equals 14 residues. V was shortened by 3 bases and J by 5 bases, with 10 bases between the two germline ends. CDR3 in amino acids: CASSLRRPNEKLFF. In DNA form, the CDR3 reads TGTGCCAGCAGTTTGAGGAGACCCAATGAAAAACTGTTTTTT.

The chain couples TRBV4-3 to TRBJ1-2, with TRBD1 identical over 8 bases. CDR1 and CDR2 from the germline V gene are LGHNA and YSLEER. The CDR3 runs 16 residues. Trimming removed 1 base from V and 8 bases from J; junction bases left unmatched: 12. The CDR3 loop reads CASSQARGRVSGGYTF. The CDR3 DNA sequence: TGCGCCAGCAGCCAAGCCAGGGGGCGAGTATCGGGAGGCTACACCTTC.

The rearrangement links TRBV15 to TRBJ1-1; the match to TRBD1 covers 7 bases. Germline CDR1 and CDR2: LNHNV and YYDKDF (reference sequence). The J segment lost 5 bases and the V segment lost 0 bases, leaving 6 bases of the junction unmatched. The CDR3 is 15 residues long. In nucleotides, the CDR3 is TGTGCCACCAGCAGAGATAGACAGGGTGGGACTGAAGCTTTCTTT. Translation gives CATSRDRQGGTEAFF.

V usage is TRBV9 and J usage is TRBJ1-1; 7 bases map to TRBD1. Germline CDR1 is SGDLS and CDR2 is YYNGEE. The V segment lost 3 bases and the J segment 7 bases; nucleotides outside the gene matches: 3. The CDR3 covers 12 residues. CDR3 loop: CASSGGGFEAFF. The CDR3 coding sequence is TGTGCCAGCAGCGGAGGGGGCTTTGAAGCTTTCTTT.

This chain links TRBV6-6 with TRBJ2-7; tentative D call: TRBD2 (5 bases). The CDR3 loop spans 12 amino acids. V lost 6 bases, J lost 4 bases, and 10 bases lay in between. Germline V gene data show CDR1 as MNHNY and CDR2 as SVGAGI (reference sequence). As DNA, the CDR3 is TGTGCCAGCAGCCCAACGGGGTACGAGCAGTACTTC. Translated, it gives CASSPTGYEQYF.

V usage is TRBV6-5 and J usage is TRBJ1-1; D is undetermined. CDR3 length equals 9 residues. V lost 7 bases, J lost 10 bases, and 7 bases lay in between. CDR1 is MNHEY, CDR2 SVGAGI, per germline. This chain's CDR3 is CASTHRAFF. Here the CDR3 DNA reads TGTGCCAGCACCCACAGAGCTTTCTTT.

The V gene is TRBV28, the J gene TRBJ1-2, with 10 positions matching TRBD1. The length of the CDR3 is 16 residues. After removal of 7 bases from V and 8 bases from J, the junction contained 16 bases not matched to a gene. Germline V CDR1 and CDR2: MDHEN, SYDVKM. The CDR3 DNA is TGTGCCAGCATCGGTGACAGGGGGCGATTTGGGGGCGGCTACACCTTC. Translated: CASIGDRGRFGGGYTF.

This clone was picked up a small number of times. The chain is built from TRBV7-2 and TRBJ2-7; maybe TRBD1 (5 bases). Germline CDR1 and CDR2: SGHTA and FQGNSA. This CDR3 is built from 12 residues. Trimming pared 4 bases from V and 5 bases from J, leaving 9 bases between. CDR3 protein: CASSSQGHEQYF. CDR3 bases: TGTGCCAGCAGCTCGCAGGGTCACGAGCAGTACTTC.

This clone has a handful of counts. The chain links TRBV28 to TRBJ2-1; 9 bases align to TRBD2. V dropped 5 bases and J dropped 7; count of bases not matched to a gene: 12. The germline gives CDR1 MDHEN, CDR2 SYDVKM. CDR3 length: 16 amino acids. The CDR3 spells CASSPSQSGRRNEQFF. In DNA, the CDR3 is TGTGCCAGCAGTCCCTCCCAGAGCGGGAGGAGGAATGAGCAGTTCTTC.

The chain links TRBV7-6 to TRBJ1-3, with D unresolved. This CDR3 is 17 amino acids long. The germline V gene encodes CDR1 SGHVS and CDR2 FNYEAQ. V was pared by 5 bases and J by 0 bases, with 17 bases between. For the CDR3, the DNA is TGTGCCAGCAGCCCGGCAGATGATGGAGTCTCTGGAAACACCATATATTTT. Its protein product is CASSPADDGVSGNTIYF.

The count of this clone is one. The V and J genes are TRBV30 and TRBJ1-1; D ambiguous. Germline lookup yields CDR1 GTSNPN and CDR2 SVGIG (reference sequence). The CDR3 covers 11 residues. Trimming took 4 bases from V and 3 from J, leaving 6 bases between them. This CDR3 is CAWTLYTEAFF. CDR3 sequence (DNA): TGTGCCTGGACCCTCTACACTGAAGCTTTCTTT.

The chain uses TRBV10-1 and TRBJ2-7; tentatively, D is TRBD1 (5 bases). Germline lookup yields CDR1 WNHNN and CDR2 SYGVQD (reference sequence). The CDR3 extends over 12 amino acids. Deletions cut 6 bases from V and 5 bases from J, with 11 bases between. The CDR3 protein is CASSLGAHEQYF. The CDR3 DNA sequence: TGCGCCAGCAGCTTAGGGGCCCACGAGCAGTACTTC.

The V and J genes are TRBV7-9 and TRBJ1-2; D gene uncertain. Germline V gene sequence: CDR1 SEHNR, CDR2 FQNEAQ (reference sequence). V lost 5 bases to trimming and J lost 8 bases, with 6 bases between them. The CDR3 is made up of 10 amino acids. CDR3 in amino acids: CASSPVGYTF. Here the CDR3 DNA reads TGTGCCAGCAGCCCAGTGGGCTACACCTTC.

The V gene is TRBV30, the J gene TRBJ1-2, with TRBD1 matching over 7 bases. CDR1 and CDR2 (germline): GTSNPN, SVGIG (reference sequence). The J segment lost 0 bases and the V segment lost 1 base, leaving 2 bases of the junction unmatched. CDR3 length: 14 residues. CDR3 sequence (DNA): TGTGCCTGGAGTGCAGGGACAGCTAACTATGGCTACACCTTC. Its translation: CAWSAGTANYGYTF.

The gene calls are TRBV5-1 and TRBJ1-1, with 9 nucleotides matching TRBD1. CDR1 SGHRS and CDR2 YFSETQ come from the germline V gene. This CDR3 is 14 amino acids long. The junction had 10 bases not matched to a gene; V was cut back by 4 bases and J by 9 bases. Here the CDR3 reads CASSLAPGQGQAFF. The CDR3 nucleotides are TGCGCCAGCAGCCTAGCACCGGGACAGGGACAAGCTTTCTTT.

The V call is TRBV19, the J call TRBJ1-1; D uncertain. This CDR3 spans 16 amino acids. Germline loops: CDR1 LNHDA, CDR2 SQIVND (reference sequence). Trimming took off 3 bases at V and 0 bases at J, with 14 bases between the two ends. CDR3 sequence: CASSMSVGRMNTEAFF. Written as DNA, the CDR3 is TGTGCCAGTAGTATGTCAGTGGGCAGAATGAACACTGAAGCTTTCTTT.

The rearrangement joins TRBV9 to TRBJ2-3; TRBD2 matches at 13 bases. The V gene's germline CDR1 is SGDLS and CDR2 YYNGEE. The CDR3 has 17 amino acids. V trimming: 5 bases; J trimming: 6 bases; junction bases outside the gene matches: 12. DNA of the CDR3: TGTGCCAGCAGTTTCCTTACAGGGACTAGCGGGGCGGATACGCAGTATTTT. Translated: CASSFLTGTSGADTQYF.

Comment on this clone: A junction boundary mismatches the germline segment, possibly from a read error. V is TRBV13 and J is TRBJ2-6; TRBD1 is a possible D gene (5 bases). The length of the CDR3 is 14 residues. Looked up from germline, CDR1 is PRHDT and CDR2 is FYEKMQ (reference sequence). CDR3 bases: TGTGCCAGCAGTTCTAACTCTGGGGCCAACGGCCTGACTTTC. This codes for CASSSNSGANGLTF.